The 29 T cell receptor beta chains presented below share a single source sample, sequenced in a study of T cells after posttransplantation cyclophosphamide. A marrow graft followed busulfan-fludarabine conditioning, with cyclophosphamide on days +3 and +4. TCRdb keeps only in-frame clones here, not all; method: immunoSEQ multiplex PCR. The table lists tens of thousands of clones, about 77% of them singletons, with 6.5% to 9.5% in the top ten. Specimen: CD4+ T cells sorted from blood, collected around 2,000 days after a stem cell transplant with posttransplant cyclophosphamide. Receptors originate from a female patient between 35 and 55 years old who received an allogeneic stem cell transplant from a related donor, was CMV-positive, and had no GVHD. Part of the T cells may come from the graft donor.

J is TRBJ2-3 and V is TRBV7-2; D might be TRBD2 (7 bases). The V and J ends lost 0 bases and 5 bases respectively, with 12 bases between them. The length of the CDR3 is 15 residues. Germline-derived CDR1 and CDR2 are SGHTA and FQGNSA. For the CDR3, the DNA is TGTGCCAGCAGCTTAGCGCGGGGGCCGGGAGATACGCAGTATTTT. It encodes CASSLARGPGDTQYF.

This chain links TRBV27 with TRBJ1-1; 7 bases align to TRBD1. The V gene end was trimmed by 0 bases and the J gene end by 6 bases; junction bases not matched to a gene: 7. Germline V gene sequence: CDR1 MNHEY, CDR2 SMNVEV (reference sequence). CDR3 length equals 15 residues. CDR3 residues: CASSLSARGTPEAFF. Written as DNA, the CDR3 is TGTGCCAGCAGTTTATCGGCCAGGGGGACTCCTGAAGCTTTCTTT.

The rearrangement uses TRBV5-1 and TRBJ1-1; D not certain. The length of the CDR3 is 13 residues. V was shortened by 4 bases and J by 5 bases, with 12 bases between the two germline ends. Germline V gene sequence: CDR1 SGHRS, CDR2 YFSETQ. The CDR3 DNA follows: TGCGCCAGCAGCCCCCTGCGGGGAACTGAAGCTTTCTTT. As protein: CASSPLRGTEAFF.

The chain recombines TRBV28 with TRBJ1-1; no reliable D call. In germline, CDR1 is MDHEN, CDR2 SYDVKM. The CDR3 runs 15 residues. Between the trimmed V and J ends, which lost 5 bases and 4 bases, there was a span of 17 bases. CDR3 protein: CASSLEQLFLTEAFF. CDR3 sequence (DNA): TGTGCCAGCAGTCTGGAACAGCTTTTTCTCACTGAAGCTTTCTTT.

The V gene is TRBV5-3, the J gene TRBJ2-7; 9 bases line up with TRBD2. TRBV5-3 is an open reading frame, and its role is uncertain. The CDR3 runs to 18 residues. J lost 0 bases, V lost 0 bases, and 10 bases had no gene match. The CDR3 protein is CARSLDGSGGGTSYEQYF. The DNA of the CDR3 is TGTGCCAGAAGCTTGGATGGTAGCGGGGGTGGTACCTCCTACGAGCAGTACTTC.

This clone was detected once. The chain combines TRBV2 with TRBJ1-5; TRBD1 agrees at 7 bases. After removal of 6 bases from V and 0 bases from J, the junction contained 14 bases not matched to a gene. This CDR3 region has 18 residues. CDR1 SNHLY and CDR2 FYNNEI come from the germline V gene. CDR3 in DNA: TGTGCCAGCAGCGCCCATGGGGGCAGGGGGTATAGCAATCAGCCCCAGCATTTT. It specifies CASSAHGGRGYSNQPQHF.

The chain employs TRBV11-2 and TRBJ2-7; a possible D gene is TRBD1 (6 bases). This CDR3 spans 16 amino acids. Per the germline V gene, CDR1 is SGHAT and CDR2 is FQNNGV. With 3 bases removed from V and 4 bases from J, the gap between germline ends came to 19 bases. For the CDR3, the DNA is TGTGCCAGCAGCTTGGGGCCCCCGGGACATGATTACGAGCAGTACTTC. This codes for CASSLGPPGHDYEQYF.

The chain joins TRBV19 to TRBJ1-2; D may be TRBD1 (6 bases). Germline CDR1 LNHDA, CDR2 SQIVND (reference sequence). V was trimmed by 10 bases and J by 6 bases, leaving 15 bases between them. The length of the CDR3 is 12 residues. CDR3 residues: CATLTGRNGYTF. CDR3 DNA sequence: TGTGCCACTCTCACAGGGCGGAATGGCTACACCTTC.

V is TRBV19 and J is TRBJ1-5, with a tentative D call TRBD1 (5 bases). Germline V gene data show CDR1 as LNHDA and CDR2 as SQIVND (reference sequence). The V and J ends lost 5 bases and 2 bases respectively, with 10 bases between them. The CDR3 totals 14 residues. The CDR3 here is CASSGVGRNQPQHF. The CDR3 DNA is TGTGCCAGTAGTGGGGTGGGGCGCAATCAGCCCCAGCATTTT.

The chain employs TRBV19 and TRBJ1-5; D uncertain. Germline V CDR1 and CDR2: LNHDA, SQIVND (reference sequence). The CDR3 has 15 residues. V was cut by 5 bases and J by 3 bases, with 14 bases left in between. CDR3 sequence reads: CASSQRYRDNQPQHF. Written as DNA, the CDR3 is TGTGCCAGTAGTCAAAGGTACAGAGACAATCAGCCCCAGCATTTT. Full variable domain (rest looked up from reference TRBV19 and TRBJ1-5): DGGITQSPKYLFRKEGQNVTLSCEQNLNHDAMYWYRQDPGQGLRLIYYSQIVNDFQKGDIAEGYSVSREKKESFPLTVTSAQKNPTAFYLCASSQRYRDNQPQHFGDGTRLSIL.

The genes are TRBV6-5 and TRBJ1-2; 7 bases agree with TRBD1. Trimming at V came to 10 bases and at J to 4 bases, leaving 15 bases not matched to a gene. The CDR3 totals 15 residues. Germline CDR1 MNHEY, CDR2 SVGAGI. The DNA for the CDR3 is TGTGCCACCCTAATCTCCGGGACAGCCCCCTATGGCTACACCTTC. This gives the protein CATLISGTAPYGYTF.

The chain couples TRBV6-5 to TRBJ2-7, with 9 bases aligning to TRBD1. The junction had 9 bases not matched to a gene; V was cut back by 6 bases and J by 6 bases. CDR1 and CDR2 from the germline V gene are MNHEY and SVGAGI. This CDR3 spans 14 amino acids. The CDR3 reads CASSPRQGVTEQYF. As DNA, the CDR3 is TGTGCCAGCAGCCCGAGACAGGGGGTAACCGAGCAGTACTTC.

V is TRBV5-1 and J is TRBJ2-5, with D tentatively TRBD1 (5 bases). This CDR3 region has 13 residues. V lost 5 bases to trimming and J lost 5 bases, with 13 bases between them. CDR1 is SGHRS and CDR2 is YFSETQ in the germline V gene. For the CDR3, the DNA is TGCGCCAGCAGGTCTGGGGCAGAGGAGACCCAGTACTTC. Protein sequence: CASRSGAEETQYF. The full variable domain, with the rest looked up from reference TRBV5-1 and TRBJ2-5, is KAGVTQTPRYLIKTRGQQVTLSCSPISGHRSVSWYQQTPGQGLQFLFEYFSETQRNKGNFPGRFSGRQFSNSRSEMNVSTLELGDSALYLCASRSGAEETQYFGPGTRLLVL.

DNA of the CDR3: TGTGCCAGCAGCTTACGAGCAGGGGCGAGGGAGCAGTACTTC. Translated, it gives CASSLRAGAREQYF. The rearrangement joins TRBV7-9 to TRBJ2-7, with D possibly being TRBD1 (6 bases). The V and J ends lost 2 bases and 7 bases respectively, with 15 bases between them. The CDR3 has 14 amino acids. The germline V gene encodes CDR1 SEHNR and CDR2 FQNEAQ (reference sequence).

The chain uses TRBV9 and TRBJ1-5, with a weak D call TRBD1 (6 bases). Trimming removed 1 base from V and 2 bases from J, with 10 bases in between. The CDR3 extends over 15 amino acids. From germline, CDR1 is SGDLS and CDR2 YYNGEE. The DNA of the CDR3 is TGTGCCAGCAGCGTAACAGGGTCAGGCAATCAGCCCCAGCATTTT. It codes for CASSVTGSGNQPQHF.

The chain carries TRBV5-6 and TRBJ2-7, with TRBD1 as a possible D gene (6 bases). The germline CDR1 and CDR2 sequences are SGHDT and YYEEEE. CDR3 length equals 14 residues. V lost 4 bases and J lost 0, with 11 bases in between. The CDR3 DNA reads TGTGCCAGCAGCCTCGACAGGTTCTCCTACGAGCAGTACTTC. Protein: CASSLDRFSYEQYF. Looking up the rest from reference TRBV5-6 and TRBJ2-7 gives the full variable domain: DAGVTQSPTHLIKTRGQQVTLRCSPKSGHDTVSWYQQALGQGPQFIFQYYEEEERQRGNFPDRFSGHQFPNYSSELNVNALLLGDSALYLCASSLDRFSYEQYFGPGTRLTVT.

CDR3 amino acids: CASSPAGSSGAQYF. CDR3 in DNA: TGTGCCAGCAGTCCGGCGGGGTCATCGGGTGCTCAGTACTTC. The chain is built from TRBV28 and TRBJ2-5; weak D call: TRBD2 (6 bases). Deletions cut 5 bases from V and 11 bases from J, with 21 bases between. The CDR3 contains 14 residues. Looked up from germline, CDR1 is MDHEN and CDR2 is SYDVKM. Supplemented by reference TRBV28 and TRBJ2-5, the full variable domain reads DVKVTQSSRYLVKRTGEKVFLECVQDMDHENMFWYRQDPGLGLRLIYFSYDVKMKEKGDIPEGYSVSREKKERFSLILESASTNQTSMYLCASSPAGSSGAQYFGPGTRLLVL.

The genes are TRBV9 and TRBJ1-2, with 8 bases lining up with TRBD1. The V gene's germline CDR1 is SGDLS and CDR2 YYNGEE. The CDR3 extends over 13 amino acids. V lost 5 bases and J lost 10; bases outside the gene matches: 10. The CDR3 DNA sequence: TGTGCCAGCAGTCCCGACAGGGGCCCCTTCTACACCTTC. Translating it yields CASSPDRGPFYTF.

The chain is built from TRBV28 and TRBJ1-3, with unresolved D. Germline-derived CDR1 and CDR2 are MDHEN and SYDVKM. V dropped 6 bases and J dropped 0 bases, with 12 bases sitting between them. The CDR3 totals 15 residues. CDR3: CASSRRGSSGNTIYF. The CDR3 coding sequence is TGTGCCAGCAGCCGGCGCGGAAGCTCTGGAAACACCATATATTTT.

In nucleotides, the CDR3 is TGCGCCAGCAGCCAGTCCGGGACAGGGAGCTCTGGGGCCAACGTCCTGACTTTC. It encodes CASSQSGTGSSGANVLTF. This chain joins TRBV4-1 and TRBJ2-6; 9 bases are shared with TRBD1. V shed 3 bases and J 0 bases; nucleotides not matched to a gene: 6. Germline assignment: CDR1 MGHRA and CDR2 YSYEKL. The CDR3 loop spans 18 amino acids.

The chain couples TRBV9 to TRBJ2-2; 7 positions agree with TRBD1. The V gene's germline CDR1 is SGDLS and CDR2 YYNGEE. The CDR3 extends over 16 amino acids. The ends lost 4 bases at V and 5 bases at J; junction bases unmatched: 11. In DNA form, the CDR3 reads TGTGCCAGCAGCTTTGCCCCCGGGACAGAGACCGGGGAGCTGTTTTTT. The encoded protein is CASSFAPGTETGELFF. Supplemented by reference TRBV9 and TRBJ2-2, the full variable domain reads DSGVTQTPKHLITATGQRVTLRCSPRSGDLSVYWYQQSLDQGLQFLIQYYNGEERAKGNILERFSAQQFPDLHSELNLSSLELGDSALYFCASSFAPGTETGELFFGEGSRLTVL.

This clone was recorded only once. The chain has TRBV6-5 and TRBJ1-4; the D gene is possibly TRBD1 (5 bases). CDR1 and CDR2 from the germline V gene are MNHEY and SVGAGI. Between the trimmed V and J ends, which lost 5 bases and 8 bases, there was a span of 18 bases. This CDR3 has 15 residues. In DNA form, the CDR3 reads TGTGCCAGCAGTCTCGGGGGGATGGTGATGGAAAAACTGTTTTTT. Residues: CASSLGGMVMEKLFF.

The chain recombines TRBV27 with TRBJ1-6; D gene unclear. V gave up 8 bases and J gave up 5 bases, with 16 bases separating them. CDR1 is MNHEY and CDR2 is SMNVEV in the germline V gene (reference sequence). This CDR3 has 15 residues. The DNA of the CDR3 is TGTGCCAGCCGGGCCTGGGGAGAAGATAATTCACCCCTCCACTTT. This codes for CASRAWGEDNSPLHF.

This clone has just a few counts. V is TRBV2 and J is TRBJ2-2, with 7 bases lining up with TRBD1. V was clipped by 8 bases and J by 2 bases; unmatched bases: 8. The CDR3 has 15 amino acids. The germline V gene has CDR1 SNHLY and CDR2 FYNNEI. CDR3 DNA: TGTGCCAGCCGAGCCGACAGGGTAAACACCGGGGAGCTGTTTTTT. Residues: CASRADRVNTGELFF.

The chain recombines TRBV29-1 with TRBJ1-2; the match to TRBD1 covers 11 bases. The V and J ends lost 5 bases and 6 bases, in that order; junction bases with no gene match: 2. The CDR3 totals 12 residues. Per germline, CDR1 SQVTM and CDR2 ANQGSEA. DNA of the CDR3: TGCAGCGTTCGGACAGGGGGCGATGGCTACACCTTC. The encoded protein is CSVRTGGDGYTF. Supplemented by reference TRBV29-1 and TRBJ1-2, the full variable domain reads SAVISQKPSRDICQRGTSLTIQCQVDSQVTMMFWYRQQPGQSLTLIATANQGSEATYESGFVIDKFPISRPNLTFSTLTVSNMSPEDSSIYLCSVRTGGDGYTFGSGTRLTVV.

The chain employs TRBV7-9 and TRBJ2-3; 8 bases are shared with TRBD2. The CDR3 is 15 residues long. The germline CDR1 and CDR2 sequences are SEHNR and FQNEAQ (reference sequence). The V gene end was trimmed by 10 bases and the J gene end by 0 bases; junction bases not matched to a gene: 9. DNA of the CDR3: TGTGCCACCGGTCGGGGCGGGGGGAGCACAGATACGCAGTATTTT. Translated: CATGRGGGSTDTQYF.

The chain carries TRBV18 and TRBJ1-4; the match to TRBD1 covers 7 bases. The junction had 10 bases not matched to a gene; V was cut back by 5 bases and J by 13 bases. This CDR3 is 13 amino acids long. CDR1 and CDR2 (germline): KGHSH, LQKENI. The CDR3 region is CASSSDRLEGLFF. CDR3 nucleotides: TGTGCCAGCTCATCGGACAGGCTTGAGGGACTGTTTTTT.

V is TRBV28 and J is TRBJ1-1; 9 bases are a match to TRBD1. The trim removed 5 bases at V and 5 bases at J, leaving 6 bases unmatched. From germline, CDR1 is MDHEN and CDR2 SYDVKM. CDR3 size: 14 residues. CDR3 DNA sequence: TGTGCCAGCAGTGTATACAGGGGGCGGACTGAAGCTTTCTTT. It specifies CASSVYRGRTEAFF.

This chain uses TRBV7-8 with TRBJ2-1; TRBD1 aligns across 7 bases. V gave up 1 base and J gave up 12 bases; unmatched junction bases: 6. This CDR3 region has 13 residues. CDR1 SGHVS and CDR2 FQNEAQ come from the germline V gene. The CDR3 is CASSLGAGGLQFF. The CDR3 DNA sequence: TGTGCCAGCAGCTTAGGGGCAGGGGGTTTGCAGTTCTTC.